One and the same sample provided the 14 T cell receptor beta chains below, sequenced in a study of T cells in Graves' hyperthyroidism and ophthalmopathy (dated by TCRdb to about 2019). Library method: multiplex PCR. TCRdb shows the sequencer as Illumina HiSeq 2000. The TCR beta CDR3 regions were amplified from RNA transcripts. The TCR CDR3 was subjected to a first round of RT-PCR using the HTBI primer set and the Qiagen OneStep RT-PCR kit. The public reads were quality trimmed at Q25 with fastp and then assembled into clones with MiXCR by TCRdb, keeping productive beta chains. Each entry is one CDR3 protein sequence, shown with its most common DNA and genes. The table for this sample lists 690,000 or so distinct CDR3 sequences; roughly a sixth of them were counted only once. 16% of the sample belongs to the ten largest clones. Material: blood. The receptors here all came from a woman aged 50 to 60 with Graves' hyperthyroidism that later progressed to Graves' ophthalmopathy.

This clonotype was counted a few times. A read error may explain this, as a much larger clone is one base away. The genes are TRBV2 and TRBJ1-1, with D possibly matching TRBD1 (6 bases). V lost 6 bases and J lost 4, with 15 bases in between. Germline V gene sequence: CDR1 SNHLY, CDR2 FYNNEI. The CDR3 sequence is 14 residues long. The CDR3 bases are TGTGCCAGCAGCGCCCCCGGGGGGGCCACTGAAGCTTTCTTT. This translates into CASSAPGGATEAFF.

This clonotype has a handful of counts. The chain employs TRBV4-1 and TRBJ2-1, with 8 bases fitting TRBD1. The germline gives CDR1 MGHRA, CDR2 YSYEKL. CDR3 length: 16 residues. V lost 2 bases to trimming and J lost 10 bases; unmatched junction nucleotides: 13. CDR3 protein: CASSQPRQGPKNEQFF. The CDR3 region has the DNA TGCGCCAGCAGCCAACCCCGACAGGGGCCTAAGAACGAGCAGTTCTTC.

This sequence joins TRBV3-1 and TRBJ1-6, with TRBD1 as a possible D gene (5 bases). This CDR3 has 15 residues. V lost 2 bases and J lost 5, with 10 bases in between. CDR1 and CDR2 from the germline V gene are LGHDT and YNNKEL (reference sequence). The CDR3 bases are TGTGCCAGCAGCCAATTTGGGGCAGATAATTCACCCCTCCACTTT. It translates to CASSQFGADNSPLHF.

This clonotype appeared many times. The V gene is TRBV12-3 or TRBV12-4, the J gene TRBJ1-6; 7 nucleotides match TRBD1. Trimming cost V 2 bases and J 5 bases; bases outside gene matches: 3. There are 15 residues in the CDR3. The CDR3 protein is CASSLTGTDNSPLHF. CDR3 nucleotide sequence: TGTGCCAGCAGTTTAACCGGGACAGATAATTCACCCCTCCACTTT.

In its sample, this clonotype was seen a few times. Here the CDR3 reads CASLGVRVELFF. CDR3 nucleotides: TGTGCCAGCTTGGGGGTCCGGGTGGAGCTGTTTTTT. The V gene is TRBV7-9, the J gene TRBJ2-2; D is possibly TRBD1 or TRBD2 (5 bases each). In germline, CDR1 is SEHNR, CDR2 FQNEAQ (reference sequence). This CDR3 spans 12 amino acids. Trimming cost V 8 bases and J 10 bases, with 14 bases left between them. Drawing the rest from reference TRBV7-9 and TRBJ2-2, the complete variable domain is DTGVSQNPRHKITKRGQNVTFRCDPISEHNRLYWYRQTLGQGPEFLTYFQNEAQLEKSRLLSDRFSAERPKGSFSTLEIQRTEQGDSAMYLCASLGVRVELFFGEGSRLTVL.

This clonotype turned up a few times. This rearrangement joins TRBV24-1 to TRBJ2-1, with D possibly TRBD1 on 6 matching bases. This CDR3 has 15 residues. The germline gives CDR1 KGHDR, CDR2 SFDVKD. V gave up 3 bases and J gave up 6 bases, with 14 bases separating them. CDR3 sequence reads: CATSDIGDTVNEQFF. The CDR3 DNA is TGTGCCACCAGTGATATAGGGGACACCGTCAATGAGCAGTTCTTC.

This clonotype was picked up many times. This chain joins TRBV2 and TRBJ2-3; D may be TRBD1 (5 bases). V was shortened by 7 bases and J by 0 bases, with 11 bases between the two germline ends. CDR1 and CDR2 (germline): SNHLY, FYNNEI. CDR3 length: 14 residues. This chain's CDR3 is CASNRDSSTDTQYF. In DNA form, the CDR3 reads TGTGCCAGCAATCGTGACAGCAGCACAGATACGCAGTATTTT.

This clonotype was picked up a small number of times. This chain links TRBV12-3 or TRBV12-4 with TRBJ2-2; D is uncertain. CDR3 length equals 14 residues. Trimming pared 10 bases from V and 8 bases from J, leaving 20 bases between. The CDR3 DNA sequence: TGTGCCACTATCCCACACCCATCTTCTGGGGAGCTGTTTTTT. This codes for CATIPHPSSGELFF.

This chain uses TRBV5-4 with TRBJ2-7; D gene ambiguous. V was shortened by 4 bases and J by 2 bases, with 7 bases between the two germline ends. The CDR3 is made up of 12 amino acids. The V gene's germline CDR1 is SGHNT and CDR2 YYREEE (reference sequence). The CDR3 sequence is CASSAHPYEQYF. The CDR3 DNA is TGTGCCAGCAGCGCCCACCCCTACGAGCAGTACTTC.

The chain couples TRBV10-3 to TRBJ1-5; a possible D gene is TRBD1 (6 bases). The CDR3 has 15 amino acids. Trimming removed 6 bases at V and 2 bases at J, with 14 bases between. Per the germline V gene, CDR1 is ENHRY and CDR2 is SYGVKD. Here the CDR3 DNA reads TGTGCCATCAGCCGCACAGGGACTGGCAATCAGCCCCAGCATTTT. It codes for CAISRTGTGNQPQHF.

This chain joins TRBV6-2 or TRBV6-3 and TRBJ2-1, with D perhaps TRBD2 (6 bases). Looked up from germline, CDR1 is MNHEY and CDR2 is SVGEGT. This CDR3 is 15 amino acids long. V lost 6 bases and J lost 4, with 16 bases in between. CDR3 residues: CASSRRDSWYNEQFF. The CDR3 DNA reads TGTGCCAGCAGCCGCCGGGACTCCTGGTACAATGAGCAGTTCTTC.

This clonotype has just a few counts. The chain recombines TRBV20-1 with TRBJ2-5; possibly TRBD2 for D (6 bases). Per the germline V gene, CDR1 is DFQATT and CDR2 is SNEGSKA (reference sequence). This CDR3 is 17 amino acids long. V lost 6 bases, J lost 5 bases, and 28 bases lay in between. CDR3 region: CSATIPGGKVKGETQYF. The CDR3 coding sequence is TGCAGTGCAACCATTCCCGGCGGGAAGGTGAAGGGGGAGACCCAGTACTTC.

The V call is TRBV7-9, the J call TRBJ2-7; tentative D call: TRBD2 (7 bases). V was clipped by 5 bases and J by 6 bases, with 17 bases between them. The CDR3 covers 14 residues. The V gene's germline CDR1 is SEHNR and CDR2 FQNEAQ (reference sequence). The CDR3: CASSPLGGVGEQYF. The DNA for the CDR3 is TGTGCCAGCAGCCCTTTAGGGGGGGTCGGCGAGCAGTACTTC.

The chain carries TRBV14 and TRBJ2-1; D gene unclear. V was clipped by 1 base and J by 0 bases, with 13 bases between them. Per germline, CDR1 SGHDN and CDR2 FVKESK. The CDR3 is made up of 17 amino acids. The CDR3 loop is CASSQGPFQSSYNEQFF. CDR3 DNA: TGTGCCAGCAGCCAAGGACCGTTCCAGAGCTCCTACAATGAGCAGTTCTTC.